This T cell receptor (beta chain) was sequenced in a study of control samples from healthy donors and cancer patients (dated by TCRdb to about 2020). From the cysteine through the phenylalanine, the CDR3 covers 16 amino acids. Solely the CDR3 DNA is kept, with 48 bases framed from the first base. V and J are truncated by 2 bases and 7 bases respectively, leaving an intervening sequence of 19 bases. CDR1 and CDR2 are drawn from the germline V gene: SGHRS, YFSETQ. Libraries were made using the immunoSEQ multiplex PCR assay. TCRdb stores this immuneACCESS table with in-frame sequences only. Part of the clones is absent; in the studies checked, under half of the shortfall reflects unresolved V genes, and no reason is known for the rest. The sample table shows 75,000 to 95,000 clones, and roughly 93% are seen once. About 1.5% of the sample is in the top ten clones. Comments on this clone: Its antigen has not been determined. Per-base qualities were not stored, and no clone one base away is much larger.

The chain links TRBV5-1 with TRBJ1-5; TRBD1 is possibly the D segment (5 matching bases). Input material: blood. The TCR sequence derives from a woman in her twenties or thirties in good health. The CDR3 reads as follows: CASSLGPQGTAQPQHF. The bases are TGCGCCAGCAGCTTAGGACCCCAGGGAACCGCACAGCCCCAGCATTTT.